A selection of T cell receptor beta chains follows, all from one sample in a study of regulatory T cells in long-lasting Graves disease. MiXCR, run by TCRdb on the multiplex PCR reads, gives a single entry per CDR3 protein. Among about 420,000 distinct CDR3 sequences listed, about 15% were seen once. This sample also appeared in a second study, on T cells in Graves' hyperthyroidism and ophthalmopathy.

Sequenced material: peripheral blood mononuclear cells (PBMCs), taken at new diagnosis, from a patient treated with antithyroid drugs. Source of these receptors: a woman aged 18-30 years with Graves disease. CDR3s include the opening cysteine and the closing phenylalanine or tryptophan. D genes are given only for firm matches. Some rows have no size entry. The others give once, few or many, or a class for an expanded clone.

j_gene | d_gene | v_gene | len | abundance | CDR3aa | CDR3nt
TRBJ2-5 | - | TRBV12-3/TRBV12-4 | 12 | many | CASSLGGGTQYF | TGTGCCAGCAGTTTGGGAGGGGGGACCCAGTACTTC
TRBJ2-2 | - | TRBV20-1 | 17 | many | CSARGRNRAVNTGELFF | TGCAGTGCTAGAGGCCGTAACCGGGCAGTGAACACCGGGGAGCTGTTTTTT
TRBJ2-7 | TRBD1 | TRBV12-3/TRBV12-4 | 14 | many | CASSLGQGSYEQYF | TGTGCCAGCAGTTTGGGACAGGGCTCCTACGAGCAGTACTTC
TRBJ2-3 | TRBD2 | TRBV12-3/TRBV12-4 | 15 | many | CASSSLAGGPDTQYF | TGTGCCAGCAGTTCCCTAGCGGGAGGGCCAGATACGCAGTATTTT
TRBJ1-1 | - | TRBV2 | 13 | - | CADWDSTNTEAFF | TGTGCCGACTGGGACTCCACGAACACTGAAGCTTTCTTT
TRBJ2-2 | TRBD1 | TRBV13 | 18 | many | CASSPPDRDPSNTGELFF | TGTGCCAGCAGCCCCCCGGACAGGGACCCCTCGAACACCGGGGAGCTGTTTTTT
TRBJ1-5 | TRBD1 | TRBV30 | 15 | - | CAWARQGTSNQPQHF | TGTGCCTGGGCCCGACAGGGGACGAGCAATCAGCCCCAGCATTTT
TRBJ2-2 | - | TRBV7-2 | 16 | - | CASSLRLGRYTGELFF | TGTGCCAGCAGCCTTCGTTTGGGGAGATACACCGGGGAGCTGTTTTTT
TRBJ2-1 | - | TRBV28 | 11 | few | CASSLGWEQFF | TGTGCCAGCAGTTTAGGGTGGGAGCAGTTCTTC
TRBJ1-6 | - | TRBV5-1 | 16 | few | CASSLGRGGGNSPLHF | TGCGCCAGCAGCTTGGGACGCGGGGGCGGGAATTCACCCCTCCACTTT
TRBJ2-1 | TRBD2 | TRBV20-1 | 15 | many | CSARDGTSGSYEQFF | TGCAGTGCTCGAGACGGGACTAGCGGGAGCTATGAGCAGTTCTTC
TRBJ1-2 | TRBD1 | TRBV15 | 15 | few | CATSKFPGQLYGYTF | TGTGCCACCAGCAAATTCCCGGGACAGCTCTATGGCTACACCTTC
TRBJ2-7 | TRBD1 | TRBV20-1 | 14 | many | CSAQEWQGAGEQYF | TGCAGTGCCCAAGAGTGGCAGGGGGCGGGCGAGCAGTACTTC
TRBJ2-7 | TRBD2 | TRBV25-1 | 14 | once | CASRASGSSYEQYF | TGTGCCAGCAGAGCTAGCGGTAGCTCCTACGAGCAGTACTTC
TRBJ1-5 | - | TRBV2 | 14 | - | CASSSIGFNQPQHF | TGTGCCAGCAGCTCCATAGGGTTCAATCAGCCCCAGCATTTT
TRBJ2-3 | TRBD2 | TRBV7-2 | 14 | many | CASSLGTSGSGGHF | TGTGCCAGCAGCTTAGGGACTAGCGGGAGCGGTGGCCATTTT
TRBJ1-4 | TRBD1 | TRBV27 | 14 | - | CASSLLPTTGKLFF | TGTGCCAGCAGTTTACTCCCCACGACAGGGAAACTGTTTTTT
TRBJ2-7 | - | TRBV10-3 | 15 | few | CAISGSGRSSYEQYF | TGTGCCATCAGTGGAAGTGGGAGGAGCTCCTACGAGCAGTACTTC
TRBJ2-2 | - | TRBV7-3 | 14 | few | CASSLGVASGELFF | TGTGCCAGCAGCTTAGGAGTAGCATCCGGGGAGCTGTTTTTT
TRBJ2-2 | TRBD1 | TRBV28 | 15 | few | CASRRQGAPTGELFF | TGTGCCAGCAGACGACAGGGGGCCCCCACCGGGGAGCTGTTTTTT
TRBJ2-2 | - | TRBV7-9 | 16 | few | CASSLTGTANTGELFF | TGTGCCAGCAGCTTAACTGGGACGGCGAACACCGGGGAGCTGTTTTTT
TRBJ2-1 | TRBD2 | TRBV9 | 12 | - | CASSVTSGRVFF | TGTGCCAGCAGCGTGACTAGCGGGAGGGTGTTCTTC
TRBJ1-2 | - | TRBV3-1 | 15 | few | CASSQGSRVEYGYTF | TGTGCCAGCAGCCAAGGGTCCAGGGTCGAGTATGGCTACACCTTC
TRBJ1-2 | - | TRBV3-1 | 16 | - | CASSHRTYRRGSGYTF | TGTGCCAGCAGCCACCGGACGTACCGAAGGGGTAGTGGCTACACCTTC
TRBJ1-6 | - | TRBV6-1 | 12 | few | CGSGGVGSPLHF | TGTGGCAGCGGTGGGGTGGGATCACCCCTCCACTTT
TRBJ2-3 | TRBD1 | TRBV7-8 | 19 | - | CASRTGTGGRNPHTDTQYF | TGTGCCAGCAGGACCGGGACAGGGGGAAGAAACCCGCACACAGATACGCAGTATTTT
TRBJ2-3 | TRBD2 | TRBV6-1 | 15 | - | CASRPPAGGGDTQYF | TGTGCCAGCAGACCCCCAGCGGGAGGGGGTGATACGCAGTATTTT
TRBJ1-1 | TRBD1 | TRBV5-4 | 15 | many | CASSEDRGSKTEAFF | TGTGCCAGCAGCGAGGACAGGGGTTCGAAAACTGAAGCTTTCTTT
TRBJ2-3 | - | TRBV7-9 | 12 | - | CASSPDSDTQYF | TGTGCCAGCAGCCCGGACTCGGATACGCAGTATTTT
TRBJ2-3 | - | TRBV25-1 | 13 | - | CASRRAEADTQYF | TGTGCCAGCCGGAGGGCCGAGGCAGATACGCAGTATTTT
TRBJ2-1 | - | TRBV6-1 | 13 | - | CASRPQGGNEQFF | TGTGCCAGCAGGCCACAAGGGGGCAATGAGCAGTTCTTC
TRBJ2-2 | - | TRBV7-9 | 11 | few | CASRQGRELFF | TGTGCCAGCAGACAGGGTCGGGAGCTGTTTTTT
TRBJ2-7 | TRBD2 | TRBV27 | 17 | many | CASSATGLAGDPYEQYF | TGTGCCAGCAGCGCCACAGGGTTAGCGGGAGACCCCTACGAGCAGTACTTC
TRBJ1-5 | - | TRBV20-1 | 14 | - | CSARDTRTHQPQHF | TGCAGTGCTAGGGACACACGCACACATCAGCCCCAGCATTTT
TRBJ1-2 | - | TRBV5-6 | 14 | many | CASSPGVVLYGYTF | TGTGCCAGCAGCCCAGGCGTGGTACTCTATGGCTACACCTTC
TRBJ2-1 | - | TRBV19 | 15 | - | CASGGLSSSYNEQFF | TGTGCCAGTGGAGGACTTTCGAGCTCCTACAATGAGCAGTTCTTC
TRBJ2-7 | TRBD2 | TRBV13 | 15 | many | CASSQGLGTSYEQYF | TGTGCCAGCAGTCAAGGACTAGGCACCTCCTACGAGCAGTACTTC
TRBJ2-1 | TRBD2 | TRBV7-2 | 15 | - | CASSLEVAGGGEQFF | TGTGCCAGCAGCTTAGAGGTAGCGGGAGGGGGGGAGCAGTTCTTC
TRBJ2-5 | - | TRBV7-9 | 15 | many | CASSLGLAVVETQYF | TGTGCCAGCAGCTTAGGTTTAGCGGTTGTCGAGACCCAGTACTTC
TRBJ1-1 | - | TRBV11-3 | 14 | many | CASSFSRGTTEAFF | TGTGCCAGCAGCTTTTCCCGGGGTACAACTGAAGCTTTCTTT
TRBJ2-7 | - | TRBV7-2 | 11 | many | CASSSAGEQYF | TGTGCCAGCAGCTCTGCGGGCGAGCAGTACTTC
TRBJ2-7 | - | TRBV7-6 | 15 | few | CASSLVAAGYYEQYF | TGTGCCAGCAGCCTCGTAGCGGCGGGGTACTACGAGCAGTACTTC
TRBJ2-7 | TRBD2 | TRBV2 | 20 | many | CASSDLMTSGRFRSSYEQYF | TGTGCCAGCAGTGACCTAATGACTAGCGGGAGGTTTCGGAGCTCCTACGAGCAGTACTTC
TRBJ2-2 | - | TRBV30 | 11 | many | CAWSDTGELFF | TGTGCCTGGAGTGACACCGGGGAGCTGTTTTTT
TRBJ2-1 | TRBD2 | TRBV9 | 13 | - | CASSGGLGDEQFF | TGTGCCAGCAGCGGCGGACTAGGCGATGAGCAGTTCTTC
TRBJ2-5 | - | TRBV11-1 | 12 | many | CASRTQQETQYF | TGTGCCAGCAGGACCCAGCAAGAGACCCAGTACTTC
TRBJ2-1 | TRBD1 | TRBV7-8 | 15 | - | CASSRTGGGYNEQFF | TGTGCCAGCAGCAGGACAGGGGGCGGCTACAATGAGCAGTTCTTC
TRBJ2-5 | - | TRBV9 | 15 | few | CASSTAGAPSETQYF | TGTGCCAGCAGCACCGCGGGGGCCCCATCGGAGACCCAGTACTTC
TRBJ2-3 | - | TRBV30 | 11 | many | CAWSVRDTQYF | TGTGCCTGGAGTGTGAGAGATACGCAGTATTTT
TRBJ2-7 | TRBD1 | TRBV4-2 | 16 | - | CASSQAGQDSSYEQYF | TGTGCCAGCAGCCAGGCGGGACAGGATAGCTCCTACGAGCAGTACTTC